Shown below are 25 T cell receptor beta chains from a single sample sequenced in a study of blood T cell repertoires in COVID-19. The table came from immunoSEQ multiplex PCR; TCRdb's copy has only in-frame clones and leaves some out. The profile shows a few hundred thousand clones, roughly 90% of them singletons. The sample consisted of peripheral blood. The receptor source for this set is a woman in her twenties or thirties with COVID-19, enrolled during active disease.

The chain carries TRBV7-9 and TRBJ1-2; D remains unclear. CDR1 and CDR2 from the germline V gene are SEHNR and FQNEAQ (reference sequence). V was shortened by 3 bases and J by 3 bases, with 11 bases between the two germline ends. This CDR3 contains 14 residues. Here the CDR3 DNA reads TGTGCCAGCAGCTTCGAGCGAGGTGACTATGGCTACACCTTC. It translates to CASSFERGDYGYTF. Based on the CDR3 plus reference TRBV7-9 and TRBJ1-2, the full variable domain is DTGVSQNPRHKITKRGQNVTFRCDPISEHNRLYWYRQTLGQGPEFLTYFQNEAQLEKSRLLSDRFSAERPKGSFSTLEIQRTEQGDSAMYLCASSFERGDYGYTFGSGTRLTVV.

The chain is built from TRBV5-5 and TRBJ1-1; D is perhaps TRBD1 (5 bases). Looked up from germline, CDR1 is SGHKS and CDR2 is YYEKEE (reference sequence). The CDR3 length is 13 residues. V was trimmed by 2 bases and J by 8 bases, leaving 13 bases between them. The CDR3 here is CASSFSRGLEAFF. CDR3 DNA: TGTGCCAGCAGCTTTTCACGGGGACTAGAAGCTTTCTTT.

V is TRBV12-3 or TRBV12-4 and J is TRBJ1-2; D gene ambiguous. The CDR3 runs to 12 residues. The ends were cut back, 3 bases at V and 8 bases at J, with 10 bases in the middle. The CDR3 region is CASSLWGGGYTF. CDR3 nucleotides: TGTGCCAGCAGTTTGTGGGGAGGGGGCTACACCTTC.

The chain has TRBV29-1 and TRBJ2-2; D is perhaps TRBD2 (6 bases). With 5 bases removed from V and 5 bases from J, the gap between germline ends came to 12 bases. Germline CDR1 reads SQVTM; CDR2 reads ANQGSEA. This CDR3 spans 13 amino acids. The CDR3 here is CSVSRAGTGELFF. In DNA, the CDR3 is TGCAGCGTTTCGCGGGCGGGAACCGGGGAGCTGTTTTTT.

The chain has TRBV6-5 and TRBJ1-5; perhaps TRBD1 as D (6 bases). V lost 8 bases, J lost 0 bases, and 14 bases lay in between. The germline CDR1 and CDR2 sequences are MNHEY and SVGAGI. This CDR3 has 15 amino acids. The CDR3 DNA sequence: TGTGCCAGCGGAACAGGGCGATATAGCAATCAGCCCCAGCATTTT. This encodes CASGTGRYSNQPQHF.

The V and J genes are TRBV28 and TRBJ1-2, with a tentative D call TRBD1 (6 bases). There are 16 residues in the CDR3. Trimming left V 2 bases short and J 0 bases short, with 13 bases between. Per the germline V gene, CDR1 is MDHEN and CDR2 is SYDVKM. In DNA, the CDR3 is TGTGCCAGCAGTTTAGGGGGCGCGGAAGCTAACTATGGCTACACCTTC. The encoded protein is CASSLGGAEANYGYTF.

This clone was seen a handful of times. The V gene is TRBV28, the J gene TRBJ2-1, with 8 bases aligning to TRBD1. The CDR3 is made up of 13 amino acids. CDR1 is MDHEN, CDR2 SYDVKM, per germline. V dropped 5 bases and J dropped 7; count of bases not matched to a gene: 4. The CDR3 protein is CASSTTGVNEQFF. CDR3 coding DNA: TGTGCCAGCAGTACGACAGGGGTTAATGAGCAGTTCTTC.

The chain employs TRBV27 and TRBJ2-7; TRBD1 matches at 9 bases. Losses at the gene ends were 4 bases for V and 7 bases for J; bases not matched to a gene: 5. CDR3 length: 13 residues. Germline assignment: CDR1 MNHEY and CDR2 SMNVEV (reference sequence). The CDR3 reads CASSYGTGREQYF. CDR3 coding DNA: TGTGCCAGCAGTTACGGGACAGGGAGGGAGCAGTACTTC.

The V and J genes are TRBV5-6 and TRBJ2-3; D possibly corresponds to TRBD1 (6 bases). The CDR3 consists of 15 residues. The ends were cut back, 5 bases at V and 1 base at J, with 14 bases in the middle. CDR1 is SGHDT, CDR2 YYEEEE, per germline. The CDR3 nucleotides are TGTGCCAGCAGATCTGGACAGTGGCGCACAGATACGCAGTATTTT. Protein product: CASRSGQWRTDTQYF.

The V and J genes are TRBV6-5 and TRBJ2-7; 10 bases fit TRBD2. There are 15 residues in the CDR3. The junction had 8 bases not matched to a gene; V was cut back by 5 bases and J by 4 bases. The germline V gene encodes CDR1 MNHEY and CDR2 SVGAGI. The CDR3 coding sequence is TGTGCCAGCAGTAGACCGCTAGCGGGGGCTTACGAGCAGTACTTC. Amino acids: CASSRPLAGAYEQYF.

This clone has just one count. In DNA, the CDR3 is TGTGCCAGCAGCACTAGCGGGGGGGCCTACAATGAGCAGTTCTTC. Its translation: CASSTSGGAYNEQFF. The chain links TRBV11-3 to TRBJ2-1; 13 bases line up with TRBD2. CDR1 is SGHNT and CDR2 is YENEEA in the germline V gene. The CDR3 covers 15 residues. The trim removed 5 bases at V and 2 bases at J, leaving 0 bases unmatched.

This clone was seen a single time. The V and J genes are TRBV9 and TRBJ1-4; D not certain. CDR1 and CDR2 from the germline V gene are SGDLS and YYNGEE. This CDR3 contains 14 residues. The V end was cut by 3 bases, the J end by 7 bases, with 13 bases between. This chain's CDR3 is CASSAQGGSEKLFF. In nucleotides, the CDR3 is TGTGCCAGCAGCGCGCAAGGAGGGTCTGAAAAACTGTTTTTT. Complete variable domain (other parts from reference TRBV9 and TRBJ1-4): DSGVTQTPKHLITATGQRVTLRCSPRSGDLSVYWYQQSLDQGLQFLIQYYNGEERAKGNILERFSAQQFPDLHSELNLSSLELGDSALYFCASSAQGGSEKLFFGSGTQLSVL.

The V call is TRBV19, the J call TRBJ2-1; 11 bases are a match to TRBD2. CDR3 length equals 15 residues. The V gene's germline CDR1 is LNHDA and CDR2 SQIVND (reference sequence). Unmatched junction bases numbered 1, after V lost 5 bases and J lost 1 base. CDR3 protein: CASSPSGGSYNEQFF. The CDR3 bases are TGTGCCAGTAGTCCTAGCGGGGGGTCCTACAATGAGCAGTTCTTC.

V usage is TRBV5-1 and J usage is TRBJ2-1, with a weak D call TRBD2 (5 bases). The CDR3 loop spans 15 amino acids. Germline CDR1 SGHRS, CDR2 YFSETQ. Between the trimmed V and J ends, which lost 2 bases and 10 bases, there was a span of 19 bases. CDR3 bases: TGCGCCAGCAGCTTCCTAGAGAGAGGGCTAATCGAGCAGTTCTTC. Residues: CASSFLERGLIEQFF.

This sequence joins TRBV6-6 and TRBJ1-1; a weak D match, TRBD1 (5 bases). V was clipped by 7 bases and J by 10 bases, with 22 bases between them. This CDR3 region has 14 residues. CDR1 is MNHNY, CDR2 SVGAGI, per germline (reference sequence). CDR3 in amino acids: CASKVVSAGRLAFF. In DNA form, the CDR3 reads TGTGCCAGCAAAGTGGTGTCGGCGGGACGTCTAGCTTTCTTT.

V is TRBV4-1 and J is TRBJ2-1; 8 bases line up with TRBD2. The CDR3 length is 17 residues. The germline V gene encodes CDR1 MGHRA and CDR2 YSYEKL. Germline trimming cut 1 base from V and 6 bases from J; bases unmatched to any gene: 11. The CDR3 sequence is CASSQGGSGDHFNEQFF. DNA for the CDR3: TGCGCCAGCAGCCAAGGGGGTAGCGGGGACCATTTCAATGAGCAGTTCTTC.

V usage is TRBV5-1 and J usage is TRBJ1-1, with TRBD1 matching over 7 bases. With V trimmed by 4 bases and J by 10 bases, 7 bases remained unmatched. There are 12 residues in the CDR3. Germline V gene sequence: CDR1 SGHRS, CDR2 YFSETQ. The CDR3 DNA follows: TGCGCCAGCAGCCTGACAGGGTGGGGAGCTTTCTTT. Residues: CASSLTGWGAFF.

This sequence joins TRBV20-1 and TRBJ2-1; D gene unclear. The ends were cut back, 2 bases at V and 9 bases at J, with 8 bases in the middle. Germline lookup yields CDR1 DFQATT and CDR2 SNEGSKA (reference sequence). CDR3 length: 11 residues. CDR3 in amino acids: CSARSYFEQFF. CDR3 bases: TGCAGTGCTAGATCCTACTTTGAGCAGTTCTTC.

The gene calls are TRBV10-3 and TRBJ1-2, with 8 bases identical to TRBD1. CDR3 size: 15 residues. With 3 bases clipped from V and 5 bases from J, the junction kept 8 bases outside the gene matches. Germline V lookup: CDR1 ENHRY, CDR2 SYGVKD. Here the CDR3 DNA reads TGTGCCATCAGTGAATCGGGACAGGCCCTTTATGGCTACACCTTC. Protein product: CAISESGQALYGYTF.

The gene calls are TRBV14 and TRBJ1-1; D is uncertain. The V end was cut by 5 bases, the J end by 4 bases, with 14 bases between. This CDR3 region has 14 residues. Germline values: CDR1 SGHDN, CDR2 FVKESK. The CDR3, as DNA: TGTGCCAGCAGCGGGAAATCTCGGGGCACTGAAGCTTTCTTT. Translated: CASSGKSRGTEAFF.

The chain has TRBV6-5 and TRBJ1-3; D is possibly TRBD1 (5 bases). The V gene lost 10 bases and the J gene lost 1 base, with 11 bases spanning the gap. The CDR3 loop spans 13 amino acids. Germline lookup yields CDR1 MNHEY and CDR2 SVGAGI. CDR3 amino acids: CATNPGSGNTIYF. For the CDR3, the DNA is TGTGCCACTAATCCAGGGTCTGGAAACACCATATATTTT.

Worth noting for this clone: Within the sample, other DNA sequences also encode this same CDR3. The chain recombines TRBV19 with TRBJ2-7, with 10 bases fitting TRBD1. Germline values: CDR1 LNHDA, CDR2 SQIVND (reference sequence). The CDR3 length is 13 residues. After removal of 3 bases from V and 4 bases from J, the junction contained 0 bases not matched to a gene. CDR3 residues: CASSMGQGYEQYF. CDR3 in DNA: TGTGCCAGTAGTATGGGACAGGGGTACGAGCAGTACTTC.

This clone has only one observation. The J gene is TRBJ1-5, the V gene TRBV14, with 8 nucleotides matching TRBD1. J was trimmed by 0 bases and V by 4 bases; bases with no gene match: 8. This CDR3 region has 17 residues. Germline lookup yields CDR1 SGHDN and CDR2 FVKESK. CDR3 nucleotides: TGTGCCAGCAGCCGAGAAGACAGGGGCAATAGCAATCAGCCCCAGCATTTT. As protein: CASSREDRGNSNQPQHF.

DNA of the CDR3: TGTGCCAGCAGCTTAGATCAGGGGACAGGGGGCTACTATGGCTACACCTTC. Translating gives CASSLDQGTGGYYGYTF. The rearrangement joins TRBV11-2 to TRBJ1-2; 12 nucleotides match TRBD1. Germline assignment: CDR1 SGHAT and CDR2 FQNNGV. The CDR3 has 17 residues. V dropped 0 bases and J dropped 3; count of bases not matched to a gene: 5. Full variable domain (remainder filled in from reference TRBV11-2 and TRBJ1-2): EAGVAQSPRYKIIEKRQSVAFWCNPISGHATLYWYQQILGQGPKLLIQFQNNGVVDDSQLPKDRFSAERLKGVDSTLKIQPAKLEDSAVYLCASSLDQGTGGYYGYTFGSGTRLTVV.

The gene calls are TRBV19 and TRBJ2-3; D is uncertain. CDR1 LNHDA and CDR2 SQIVND come from the germline V gene (reference sequence). CDR3 length equals 15 residues. V lost 10 bases and J lost 7, with 24 bases in between. This CDR3 is CATPVEVLSLYTQYF. CDR3 sequence (DNA): TGTGCCACCCCGGTCGAAGTTCTTTCCTTATATACGCAGTATTTT.